The subject of this entry is one T cell receptor (beta chain). Antigen specificity is unknown. Generated by immunoSEQ multiplex PCR, the TCRdb table keeps only in-frame clones and is missing some. The profile shows some 29,000 clones, 70% to 90% of them singletons. This specimen comes from a study of T cells in localized non-small cell lung cancer. The study, taken as a whole, reports: Adjacent uninvolved lung had the highest clonality, suggesting focused antigen responses. In the blood, greater T cell density corresponded to longer overall survival. Researchers found a median approximately 55 of the top 100 tumor clones in adjacent lung.

CDR1 is MNHEY and CDR2 is SMNVEV in the germline V gene (reference sequence). CDR3 length: 14 amino acids. Trimming pared 1 base from V and 0 bases from J, leaving 7 bases between. The rearrangement joins TRBV27 to TRBJ2-7; D uncertain. The source is a woman between 18 and 55 years old with stage I lung adenocarcinoma. The sequenced sample was peripheral blood, obtained before any cancer treatment. The CDR3 DNA is TGTGCCAGCAGTTTATATGTCAGCTCCTACGAGCAGTACTTC. This gives the protein CASSLYVSSYEQYF.